The 24 T cell receptor beta chains reported below all come from one sample, sequenced in a study of blood T cells in healthy people across ages. A sample-barcoded 5' primer and a J-beta primer mix were used in a second PCR of about 6 to 12 cycles. One entry per CDR3 protein results from TCRdb running MiXCR on the 5' RACE reads. The repertoire consists of approximately 850,000 distinct CDR3 sequences, with under 45% occurring once and the leading ten covering approximately 20%. The sequenced sample consisted of blood. These receptors all stem from a man aged 60 to 75 in good health.

The chain has TRBV27 and TRBJ2-4; no reliable D call. The CDR3 sequence is 14 residues long. V was trimmed by 6 bases and J by 0 bases, leaving 9 bases between them. Germline V lookup: CDR1 MNHEY, CDR2 SMNVEV (reference sequence). DNA of the CDR3: TGTGCCAGCAGCCCGAGTAAAGCCAAAAACATTCAGTACTTC. Its translation is CASSPSKAKNIQYF.

The CDR3 DNA reads as TGCAGCCCCGGGACAGGGTACCAGCCCCAGCATTTT. This encodes CSPGTGYQPQHF. This rearrangement joins TRBV29-1 to TRBJ1-5, with TRBD1 matching over 9 bases. The CDR3 totals 12 residues. CDR1 and CDR2 from the germline V gene are SQVTM and ANQGSEA. The ends lost 8 bases at V and 7 bases at J; junction bases unmatched: 6.

On this clonotype itself: Its ends do not fully match the called genes, so a read error is possible. The J gene is TRBJ2-5, the V gene TRBV6-6, with D perhaps TRBD1 (6 bases). Per the germline V gene, CDR1 is MNHNY and CDR2 is SVGAGI (reference sequence). The CDR3 loop spans 13 amino acids. The chain's CDR3 is CARSYRATETQYF. CDR3 DNA sequence: TGTGCCCGCAGTTACAGGGCCACGGAGACCCAGTACTTC.

V is TRBV20-1 and J is TRBJ1-2; D unresolved. The V end lost 3 bases, the J end lost 7 bases, and 18 bases lay between the germline ends. From germline, CDR1 is DFQATT and CDR2 SNEGSKA (reference sequence). The CDR3 extends over 14 amino acids. CDR3 in DNA: TGCAGTGCTAGGATCGCGCTGGGTCGCCGTGGCTACACCTTC. Its protein is CSARIALGRRGYTF.

This clonotype occurred many times. The genes are TRBV29-1 and TRBJ2-5; TRBD2 is a possible D gene (5 bases). The CDR3 has 12 residues. Trimming stripped 4 bases from V and 11 bases from J, with 17 bases between. Germline V gene data show CDR1 as SQVTM and CDR2 as ANQGSEA. CDR3 DNA sequence: TGCAGCGTTGGGGTGGCACCTTGGGAGCAGTACTTC. Translated: CSVGVAPWEQYF.

This chain uses TRBV5-1 with TRBJ2-7; D ambiguous. The ends were cut back, 1 base at V and 2 bases at J, with 16 bases in the middle. Germline CDR1 and CDR2: SGHRS and YFSETQ. This CDR3 comprises 16 residues. The CDR3 DNA reads TGCGCCAGCAGCTTGAGCAGAGAAACTCTTACCTACGAGCAGTACTTC. Protein sequence: CASSLSRETLTYEQYF.

This clonotype has more than one count but fewer than ten. The chain uses TRBV15 and TRBJ2-1; 10 bases are shared with TRBD1. The length of the CDR3 is 16 residues. Germline assignment: CDR1 LNHNV and CDR2 YYDKDF (reference sequence). J lost 7 bases, V lost 1 base, and 7 bases had no gene match. CDR3 DNA sequence: TGTGCCACCAGCAGAGGCCAACCGGGACAGGGGAATGAGCAGTTCTTC. Encoded protein: CATSRGQPGQGNEQFF.

The J gene is TRBJ2-5, the V gene TRBV9; D uncertain. V was clipped by 6 bases and J by 5 bases, with 11 bases between them. The CDR3 is made up of 12 amino acids. CDR1 is SGDLS, CDR2 YYNGEE, per germline. CDR3 sequence (DNA): TGTGCCAGCAAAGGACCCGGGGAGACCCAGTACTTC. The encoded protein is CASKGPGETQYF.

The V and J genes are TRBV20-1 and TRBJ2-1, with D uncertain. Deletions cut 3 bases from V and 10 bases from J, with 13 bases between. This CDR3 has 12 amino acids. Germline lookup yields CDR1 DFQATT and CDR2 SNEGSKA (reference sequence). The CDR3 DNA reads as TGCAGTGCTAGGGGCGATTCCTACGAGCAGTTCTTC. It is translated as CSARGDSYEQFF.

The rearrangement joins TRBV6-2 or TRBV6-3 to TRBJ2-7; maybe TRBD1 (6 bases). V shed 3 bases and J shed 0 bases, with 12 bases lying between them. The CDR3 runs to 15 residues. Germline V gives CDR1 MNHEY, CDR2 SVGEGT. Here the CDR3 reads CASSYPGTHSYEQYF. In DNA form, the CDR3 reads TGTGCCAGCAGTTATCCCGGGACACACTCCTACGAGCAGTACTTC.

The table lists this clonotype with a few counts. V gene TRBV6-2 or TRBV6-3 combines with J gene TRBJ2-7, with D possibly called TRBD1 or TRBD2 (5 bases each). V was shortened by 8 bases and J by 3 bases, with 11 bases between the two germline ends. The germline V gene has CDR1 MNHEY and CDR2 SVGEGT. The CDR3 is 12 amino acids. The CDR3 bases are TGTGCCAGCGGGACCCTGAACTACGAGCAGTACTTC. Amino acids: CASGTLNYEQYF.

The rearrangement uses TRBV5-1 and TRBJ1-2; tentatively, D is TRBD1 (5 bases). Germline CDR1 is SGHRS and CDR2 is YFSETQ. Deletions cut 5 bases from V and 7 bases from J, with 18 bases between. The CDR3 runs to 14 residues. As DNA, the CDR3 is TGCGCCAGCAGTCGAACCGGGACTAGTCGTGGCTACACCTTC. This gives the protein CASSRTGTSRGYTF.

This chain uses TRBV3-1 with TRBJ2-1, with TRBD1 matching over 12 bases. V lost 4 bases, J lost 9 bases, and 10 bases stayed unmatched. The CDR3 has 16 amino acids. The germline V gene encodes CDR1 LGHDT and CDR2 YNNKEL (reference sequence). The CDR3 DNA reads TGTGCCAGCAGCCTCCGAAGGGGACAGGGGGCAATTGAGCAGTTCTTC. Residues: CASSLRRGQGAIEQFF.

This chain connects TRBV20-1 to TRBJ1-2, with a weak D call TRBD1 (6 bases). The V end was cut by 4 bases, the J end by 2 bases, with 11 bases between. The germline gives CDR1 DFQATT, CDR2 SNEGSKA (reference sequence). The CDR3 contains 13 residues. The CDR3 nucleotides are TGCAGTGCTACAGGGGACGGAAACTATGGCTACACCTTC. This translates into CSATGDGNYGYTF.

This clonotype was seen a few times. The chain has TRBV5-1 and TRBJ2-7; no firm D call. The DNA end is more similar to TRBJ2-5, so the J call may be wrong. The CDR3 has 15 residues. Germline V CDR1 and CDR2: SGHRS, YFSETQ. The CDR3 sequence: CASSLTGPLWETQYF. The CDR3 DNA reads as TGCGCCAGCAGCTTAACCGGACCGTTGTGGGAGACCCAGTACTTC.

This clonotype has just a few counts. CDR3 sequence: CASSFYRGRDNEQFF. The CDR3 nucleotides are TGTGCCAGCAGCTTTTACAGGGGGCGGGACAATGAGCAGTTCTTC. The V call is TRBV5-5, the J call TRBJ2-1, with 9 bases fitting TRBD1. The J segment lost 5 bases and the V segment lost 2 bases, leaving 5 bases of the junction unmatched. Germline-derived CDR1 and CDR2 are SGHKS and YYEKEE (reference sequence). This CDR3 region has 15 residues.

This clonotype was observed a single time. The rearrangement links TRBV11-3 to TRBJ2-6, with TRBD1 as a possible D gene (6 bases). This CDR3 has 13 residues. V was pared by 5 bases and J by 11 bases, with 13 bases between. From germline, CDR1 is SGHNT and CDR2 YENEEA. CDR3 sequence: CASSVGAGDVLTF. The CDR3 DNA follows: TGTGCCAGCAGCGTAGGAGCAGGGGACGTCCTGACTTTC. The variable domain in full, with the rest retrieved from reference TRBV11-3 and TRBJ2-6, is EAGVVQSPRYKIIEKKQPVAFWCNPISGHNTLYWYLQNLGQGPELLIRYENEEAVDDSQLPKDRFSAERLKGVDSTLKIQPAELGDSAVYLCASSVGAGDVLTFGAGSRLTVL.

This clonotype was picked up a small number of times. DNA of the CDR3: TGTGCCAGCAGCTCACAGCCGGGACTAGAGGCAGATACGCAGTATTTT. Its translation: CASSSQPGLEADTQYF. This chain joins TRBV7-3 and TRBJ2-3; 8 nucleotides line up with TRBD2. In germline, CDR1 is SGHTA, CDR2 FQGTGA. The CDR3 is 16 amino acids. J lost 4 bases, V lost 4 bases, and 10 bases had no gene match. The entire variable domain, with the rest obtained from reference TRBV7-3 and TRBJ2-3, is as follows: GAGVSQTPSNKVTEKGKYVELRCDPISGHTALYWYRQSLGQGPEFLIYFQGTGAADDSGLPNDRFFAVRPEGSVSTLKIQRTERGDSAVYLCASSSQPGLEADTQYFGPGTRLTVL.

The CDR3 spells CATSAANTEAFF. The CDR3, as DNA: TGTGCCACCAGTGCGGCGAACACTGAAGCTTTCTTT. The rearrangement joins TRBV24-1 to TRBJ1-1; D unclear. CDR3 length: 12 residues. Trimming took off 5 bases at V and 1 base at J, with 4 bases between the two ends. Germline V lookup: CDR1 KGHDR, CDR2 SFDVKD.

A note on this clonotype: A much more abundant neighbour one base away suggests this may be a read error. The rearrangement joins TRBV10-3 to TRBJ2-3; maybe TRBD2 (6 bases). The germline V gene encodes CDR1 ENHRY and CDR2 SYGVKD. CDR3 length: 15 amino acids. The CDR3 nucleotides read TGTGCCATCAGTGAGAGGAGGGCGGACACAGATACGCGGTATTTT. Protein: CAISERRADTDTRYF.

The gene calls are TRBV20-1 and TRBJ2-7, with 11 positions matching TRBD2. J lost 3 bases, V lost 0 bases, and 19 bases had no gene match. The CDR3 consists of 20 residues. Germline CDR1 DFQATT, CDR2 SNEGSKA (reference sequence). Written as DNA, the CDR3 is TGCAGTGCTAGAGATGTAGGAGGTACTAGCGGGGGAGCCTTAAACTACGAGCAGTACTTC. Translation: CSARDVGGTSGGALNYEQYF.

The rearrangement uses TRBV6-6 and TRBJ1-1; 9 bases match TRBD1. This CDR3 is built from 17 residues. V shed 0 bases, J shed 0 bases, and the junction held 5 bases outside the gene matches. The germline CDR1 and CDR2 sequences are MNHNY and SVGAGI (reference sequence). CDR3 DNA sequence: TGTGCCAGCAGTTACTCTTTACAGGGGGCGATGAACACTGAAGCTTTCTTT. Translated, it gives CASSYSLQGAMNTEAFF.

J is TRBJ2-2 and V is TRBV2, with 8 nucleotides matching TRBD1. CDR1 SNHLY and CDR2 FYNNEI come from the germline V gene. The CDR3 is 15 amino acids. V gave up 6 bases and J gave up 4 bases; unmatched junction bases: 7. This CDR3 reads CASSPPDRATGELFF. CDR3 in DNA: TGTGCCAGCAGCCCCCCGGACAGGGCCACCGGGGAGCTGTTTTTT.

The gene calls are TRBV6-2 or TRBV6-3 and TRBJ2-1, with 7 positions matching TRBD1. J gave up 0 bases and V 9 bases, and 8 bases lay outside the gene matches. This CDR3 is 15 amino acids long. Germline V gene sequence: CDR1 MNHEY, CDR2 SVGEGT. The CDR3 loop is CASMTGRTSYNEQFF. The DNA for the CDR3 is TGTGCCAGTATGACAGGGAGAACCTCCTACAATGAGCAGTTCTTC.